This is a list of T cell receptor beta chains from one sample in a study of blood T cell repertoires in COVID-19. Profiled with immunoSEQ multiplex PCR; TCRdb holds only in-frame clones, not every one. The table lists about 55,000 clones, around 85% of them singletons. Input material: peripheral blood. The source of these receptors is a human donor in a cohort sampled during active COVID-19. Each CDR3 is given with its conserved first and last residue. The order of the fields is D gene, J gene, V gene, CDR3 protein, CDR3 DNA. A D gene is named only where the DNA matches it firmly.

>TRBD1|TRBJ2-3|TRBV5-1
CASSDRQGPDTQYF
TGCGCCAGCAGCGACCGACAGGGCCCAGATACGCAGTATTTT
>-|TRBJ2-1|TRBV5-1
CASSQNWGGSYNEQFF
TGCGCCAGCAGCCAAAACTGGGGCGGCTCCTACAATGAGCAGTTCTTC
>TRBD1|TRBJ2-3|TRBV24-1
CATSDPFSGTGTDTQYF
TGTGCCACCAGTGATCCGTTTTCCGGGACAGGGACCGATACGCAGTATTTT
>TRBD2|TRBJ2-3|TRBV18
CASSPLTSGRLSTDTQYF
TGTGCCAGCTCACCACTAACTAGCGGGAGGCTTAGCACAGATACGCAGTATTTT
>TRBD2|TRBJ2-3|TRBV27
CASSTGLAGGTDTQYF
TGTGCCAGCAGTACGGGACTAGCGGGAGGAACAGATACGCAGTATTTT
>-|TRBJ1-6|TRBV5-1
CASSPDRTYSPLHF
TGCGCCAGCAGCCCCGACAGGACCTATTCACCCCTCCACTTT
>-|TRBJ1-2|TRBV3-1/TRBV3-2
CASSQGGLSLYGYTF
TGTGCCAGCAGCCAAGGGGGCCTTTCCCTCTATGGCTACACCTTC
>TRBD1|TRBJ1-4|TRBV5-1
CASSWGQWGNEKLFF
TGCGCCAGCAGCTGGGGACAGTGGGGAAATGAAAAACTGTTTTTT
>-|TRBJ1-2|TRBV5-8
CASSYNSGEGYTF
TGTGCCAGCAGCTATAACAGCGGTGAGGGCTACACCTTC
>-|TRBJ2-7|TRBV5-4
CASSLRREPGGIEQYF
TGTGCCAGCAGCTTGAGGCGGGAACCCGGGGGTATCGAGCAGTACTTC
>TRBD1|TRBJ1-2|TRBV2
CAGTSGQGTGYGYTF
TGTGCCGGTACGAGCGGACAGGGGACCGGCTATGGCTACACCTTC
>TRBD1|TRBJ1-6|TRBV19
CASSDRGRSYNSPLHF
TGTGCCAGTAGTGACAGGGGCCGCTCCTATAATTCACCCCTCCACTTT